These T cell receptor beta chains were read from a single sample in a study of low-dose radiotherapy and immunotherapy resistance in tumors. TCRdb re-called the reads with MiXCR, one entry per CDR3 protein. The table shows approximately 91,000 distinct CDR3 sequences, with 20% to 25% occurring only once. The specimen was PBMCs, collected after low-dose radiotherapy plus immunotherapy. The receptors originated from a female donor with ovarian cancer. The CDR3 runs from the conserved cysteine through the conserved F or W. The D gene is left open where the match is weak. Expanded clones are given a class, and other clones once, few, many or no size at all.

>many|TRBD2|TRBV6-6|TRBJ2-5
CASRDATSGEETQYF
TGTGCCAGCAGAGACGCGACTAGCGGGGAAGAGACCCAGTACTTC
>many|-|TRBV20-1|TRBJ1-2
CSASSREGYGYTF
TGCAGTGCCAGTAGCAGGGAGGGCTATGGCTACACCTTC
>-|-|TRBV12-2|TRBJ2-3
CASRLVSAEPSTDTQYF
TGTGCAAGTCGCTTAGTTTCAGCGGAACCTAGCACAGATACGCAGTATTTT
>many|-|TRBV6-1|TRBJ2-1
CASSRLGAYNEQFF
TGTGCCAGCAGTCGACTCGGCGCCTACAATGAGCAGTTCTTC
>-|TRBD2|TRBV5-1|TRBJ2-5
CASGRDQETQYF
TGCGCCAGCGGGAGGGACCAAGAGACCCAGTACTTC
>many|-|TRBV29-1|TRBJ1-1
CSVEERQLNTEAFF
TGCAGCGTTGAAGAACGGCAGTTGAACACTGAAGCTTTCTTT
>many|-|TRBV5-1|TRBJ2-1
CASSLGTPYNEQFF
TGCGCCAGCAGCTTGGGGACTCCTTACAATGAGCAGTTCTTC
>-|-|TRBV18|TRBJ2-5
CASSPGRDQETQYF
TGTGCCAGCTCACCAGGACGGGACCAAGAGACCCAGTACTTC
>many|TRBD1|TRBV20-1|TRBJ2-1
CSASGGDRGPYNEQFF
TGCAGTGCTAGTGGGGGGGACAGGGGGCCCTACAATGAGCAGTTCTTC
>many|TRBD2|TRBV20-1|TRBJ2-5
CSARDPSGQETQYF
TGCAGTGCTAGAGATCCTAGCGGCCAAGAGACCCAGTACTTC
>many|TRBD1|TRBV6-2/TRBV6-3|TRBJ1-4
CASTLQGGNEKLFF
TGTGCCAGCACCCTACAGGGGGGGAATGAAAAACTGTTTTTT
>few|TRBD2|TRBV7-2|TRBJ2-7
CASSPGLVGSYEQYF
TGTGCCAGCAGCCCCGGACTAGTCGGATCTTACGAGCAGTACTTC
>many|TRBD2|TRBV20-1|TRBJ2-2
CSARDGLAGVF
TGCAGTGCTAGAGATGGGTTAGCGGGGGTTTTT
>-|TRBD1|TRBV5-1|TRBJ1-1
CASSLEWTGVTEAFF
TGCGCCAGCAGCTTGGAGTGGACAGGGGTTACTGAAGCTTTCTTT
>many|-|TRBV7-2|TRBJ1-1
CASSLDFSDTEAFF
TGTGCCAGCAGCTTAGATTTTTCTGACACTGAAGCTTTCTTT
>many|-|TRBV29-1|TRBJ2-5
CSVAHEQETQYF
TGCAGCGTTGCCCATGAACAAGAGACCCAGTACTTC
>few|TRBD2|TRBV18|TRBJ2-5
CASSPGLAIETQYF
TGTGCCAGCTCACCCGGACTAGCTATAGAGACCCAGTACTTC
>many|-|TRBV5-4|TRBJ2-7
CASSFDRSSYEQYF
TGTGCCAGCAGCTTCGACAGGTCATCCTACGAGCAGTACTTC
>many|-|TRBV2|TRBJ2-3
CASVRTDSSTDTQYF
TGTGCCAGCGTCCGGACGGACAGTAGCACAGATACGCAGTATTTT
>many|-|TRBV6-2/TRBV6-3|TRBJ2-4
CASSSAWNIQYF
TGTGCCAGCAGTTCGGCGTGGAACATTCAGTACTTC
>many|TRBD1|TRBV7-8|TRBJ1-2
CASSASGQGAYGYTF
TGTGCCAGCAGCGCCTCTGGACAGGGGGCCTATGGCTACACCTTC
>many|TRBD1|TRBV20-1|TRBJ2-7
CSAEPGGQGSYEQYF
TGCAGTGCGGAACCAGGGGGACAGGGGTCCTACGAGCAGTACTTC
>many|-|TRBV7-9|TRBJ1-2
CASSRDMLTGSYGYTF
TGTGCCAGCAGCCGGGACATGTTAACAGGGAGCTATGGCTACACCTTC
>many|TRBD2|TRBV6-8|TRBJ2-5
CAIRDSGTQETQYF
TGTGCCATCCGAGATAGCGGGACACAAGAGACCCAGTACTTC
>many|-|TRBV5-1|TRBJ1-1
CASSFGVGTEAFF
TGCGCCAGCAGCTTCGGGGTCGGCACTGAAGCTTTCTTT
>many|-|TRBV5-3|TRBJ2-2
CASSLGGVNTGELFF
TGTGCCAGCAGCTTGGGCGGGGTTAACACCGGGGAGCTGTTTTTT
>many|-|TRBV6-2/TRBV6-3|TRBJ2-7
CASRKDWTTNYEQYF
TGTGCCAGCAGAAAGGACTGGACGACCAACTACGAGCAGTACTTC
>many|TRBD2|TRBV5-1|TRBJ2-1
CASSSGDNEQFF
TGCGCCAGCAGTAGCGGGGACAATGAGCAGTTCTTC
>-|TRBD2|TRBV27|TRBJ2-3
CATSAGADTQYF
TGTGCCACCAGTGCGGGGGCAGATACGCAGTATTTT
>many|-|TRBV28|TRBJ1-2
CASSLGAGADGYTF
TGTGCCAGCAGTTTAGGGGCAGGGGCAGATGGCTACACCTTC
>many|-|TRBV18|TRBJ1-2
CASSASLGGYTF
TGTGCCAGCTCTGCTTCCCTAGGCGGCTACACCTTC
>many|TRBD2|TRBV20-1|TRBJ2-1
CSARKIIAGGINEQFF
TGCAGTGCTAGAAAAATAATAGCGGGAGGAATAAATGAGCAGTTCTTC
>few|-|TRBV26|TRBJ1-1
CASSEGIRGRNTEAFF
TGCGCCAGCAGTGAGGGGATCAGGGGGCGCAACACTGAAGCTTTCTTT
>-|TRBD1|TRBV6-1|TRBJ1-2
CASSQQGVGGYTF
TGTGCCAGCAGTCAACAGGGGGTGGGCGGCTACACCTTC
>many|TRBD1|TRBV11-3|TRBJ2-1
CASSQGQGLNNEQFF
TGTGCCAGCAGCCAGGGACAGGGTTTAAACAATGAGCAGTTCTTC
>many|-|TRBV5-1|TRBJ2-3
CASSLAFGDTQYF
TGCGCCAGCAGCTTGGCGTTCGGGGATACGCAGTATTTT
>many|-|TRBV19|TRBJ2-7
CASGGTLAYEQYF
TGTGCCAGTGGCGGGACACTAGCCTACGAGCAGTACTTC